This passage covers 27 T cell receptor beta chains from one sample sequenced in a study of CD8+CD57+ T cells in acquired aplastic anemia. TCR beta VDJ and CDR3 were profiled, and genomic DNA was the template. MiXCR, applied by TCRdb to the reads, yields one record per CDR3 protein. The sample consists of hundreds of thousands of distinct CDR3 sequences, about half of them appearing once. Patients chosen for sequencing had CD8+CD57+ cells that had expanded, as shown by flow cytometry. Sequenced: sorted CD4+, CD8+, or CD8+CD57+ T cells (not recorded which) from PBMCs. The receptors derive from a human donor with aplastic anemia.

Worth noting for this clonotype: A clone one base away is much larger, so this may be a read error. The V gene is TRBV5-1, the J gene TRBJ2-2; TRBD2 matches 16 bases. The germline gives CDR1 SGHRS, CDR2 YFSETQ. The CDR3 has 18 residues. The CDR3, as DNA: TGTGCCAGCGCCACCGGGACTAGCGGGGGGGCGTACGCCGGGGAGCTGTTTTTT. This sequence encodes CASATGTSGGAYAGELFF.

In its sample, this clonotype was seen a few times. The genes are TRBV29-1 and TRBJ2-7; perhaps TRBD2 as D (6 bases). The V gene lost 7 bases and the J gene lost 5 bases, with 15 bases spanning the gap. Germline CDR1 is SQVTM and CDR2 is ANQGSEA. CDR3 length: 12 amino acids. The CDR3 is CSARQAGHEQYF. The CDR3 nucleotides are TGCAGCGCACGCCAAGCGGGTCACGAGCAGTACTTC.

A note on this clonotype: One end of the junction varies from germline; a read error may be responsible. The gene calls are TRBV2 and TRBJ2-3, with D perhaps TRBD2 (6 bases). Germline lookup yields CDR1 SNHLY and CDR2 FYNNEI. This CDR3 comprises 16 residues. CDR3 in amino acids: CASREDGRRGTDTQYF. The CDR3 DNA reads TGTGCCAGCAGAGAAGATGGGAGGAGGGGCACAGATACGCAGTATTTT.

In its sample, this clonotype was seen many times. The chain is built from TRBV11-2 and TRBJ2-7; TRBD2 matches at 7 bases. The CDR3 is 16 amino acids. The germline V gene encodes CDR1 SGHAT and CDR2 FQNNGV. Trimming at V came to 0 bases and at J to 5 bases, leaving 10 bases not matched to a gene. CDR3 region: CASSLDLISGPHEQYF. The CDR3 DNA follows: TGTGCCAGCAGCTTAGATCTGATTAGCGGGCCTCACGAGCAGTACTTC.

The J gene is TRBJ2-7, the V gene TRBV7-2, with D uncertain. The CDR3 covers 12 residues. Trimming took off 5 bases at V and 6 bases at J, with 11 bases between the two ends. Per germline, CDR1 SGHTA and CDR2 FQGNSA. The chain's CDR3 is CASSPSSGEQYF. In DNA, the CDR3 is TGTGCCAGCAGCCCCTCCTCGGGCGAGCAGTACTTC. Combining the CDR3 with reference TRBV7-2 and TRBJ2-7 gives the whole variable domain GAGVSQSPSNKVTEKGKDVELRCDPISGHTALYWYRQSLGQGLEFLIYFQGNSAPDKSGLPSDRFSAERTGGSVSTLTIQRTQQEDSAVYLCASSPSSGEQYFGPGTRLTVT.

This clonotype was detected many times. V gene TRBV5-1 combines with J gene TRBJ1-4; no firm D call. Germline values: CDR1 SGHRS, CDR2 YFSETQ. V gave up 3 bases and J gave up 7 bases, with 13 bases separating them. This CDR3 comprises 14 residues. CDR3 loop: CASSSPEGIEKLFF. The CDR3 DNA reads TGCGCCAGCAGCTCCCCGGAGGGTATTGAAAAACTGTTTTTT.

The rearrangement links TRBV10-2 to TRBJ2-5; D call uncertain. V was clipped by 4 bases and J by 4 bases, with 10 bases between them. From germline, CDR1 is WSHSY and CDR2 SAAADI. The CDR3 totals 13 residues. The CDR3 loop is CASSVISSETQYF. DNA for the CDR3: TGCGCCAGCAGTGTGATTAGCTCAGAGACCCAGTACTTC.

This clonotype has more than one count but fewer than ten. This sequence joins TRBV5-1 and TRBJ2-7; D might be TRBD1 or TRBD2, each matching 5 bases. The germline V and J ends were trimmed by 4 bases and 0 bases, with 11 bases remaining between them. The CDR3 consists of 14 residues. CDR1 and CDR2 (germline): SGHRS, YFSETQ. As DNA, the CDR3 is TGCGCCAGCAGCCTCCGGGACGGCTCCTACGAGCAGTACTTC. Translated, it gives CASSLRDGSYEQYF.

The rearrangement joins TRBV18 to TRBJ2-5; 8 nucleotides line up with TRBD1. With the DNA end fitting TRBJ2-7 better, the J assignment may be wrong. The CDR3 has 13 residues. Germline loops: CDR1 KGHSH, CDR2 LQKENI. The CDR3 here is CASSRWTGNEQYF. CDR3 DNA sequence: TGTGCCAGCTCACGTTGGACAGGGAACGAGCAGTACTTC.

Many counts were recorded for this clonotype. V and J are TRBV29-1 and TRBJ1-4, with no clear D. The V and J ends lost 7 bases and 5 bases respectively, with 14 bases between them. CDR1 is SQVTM and CDR2 is ANQGSEA in the germline V gene. This CDR3 is 13 amino acids long. CDR3 amino acids: CSGSRTINEKLFF. CDR3 DNA: TGCAGCGGATCCAGGACGATAAATGAAAAACTGTTTTTT. The full variable domain, its missing parts supplied by reference TRBV29-1 and TRBJ1-4, is SAVISQKPSRDICQRGTSLTIQCQVDSQVTMMFWYRQQPGQSLTLIATANQGSEATYESGFVIDKFPISRPNLTFSTLTVSNMSPEDSSIYLCSGSRTINEKLFFGSGTQLSVL.

This clonotype was detected many times. The chain carries TRBV5-8 and TRBJ1-1, with a tentative D call TRBD1 (5 bases). This CDR3 is 16 amino acids long. With 0 bases removed from V and 4 bases from J, the gap between germline ends came to 16 bases. Germline assignment: CDR1 SGHTS and CDR2 YDEGEE. CDR3 protein: CASSLGRTLFGTEAFF. CDR3 bases: TGTGCCAGCAGCTTGGGAAGGACACTATTTGGCACTGAAGCTTTCTTT.

The rearrangement links TRBV6-9 to TRBJ2-7; the match to TRBD2 covers 7 bases. Germline V CDR1 and CDR2: MNHGY, SVAAGI. CDR3 length: 18 residues. V trimming: 5 bases; J trimming: 4 bases; junction bases outside the gene matches: 20. DNA of the CDR3: TGTGCCAGCAGTGAAGGTTCAGCGGGACTCCGAAACCCTTACGAGCAGTACTTC. Protein product: CASSEGSAGLRNPYEQYF.

There are many counts of this clonotype. The rearrangement uses TRBV2 and TRBJ2-3; TRBD2 aligns across 8 bases. Germline loops: CDR1 SNHLY, CDR2 FYNNEI. This CDR3 is 18 amino acids long. Trimming at V came to 9 bases and at J to 4 bases, leaving 21 bases not matched to a gene. The CDR3 sequence: CARVGRLGQRGISDTQYF. CDR3 nucleotides: TGTGCCAGGGTGGGGCGACTGGGGCAGCGGGGGATCTCAGATACGCAGTATTTT. Complete variable domain (other parts from reference TRBV2 and TRBJ2-3): EPEVTQTPSHQVTQMGQEVILRCVPISNHLYFYWYRQILGQKVEFLVSFYNNEISEKSEIFDDQFSVERPDGSNFTLKIRSTKLEDSAMYFCARVGRLGQRGISDTQYFGPGTRLTVL.

This chain links TRBV20-1 with TRBJ2-1; 12 positions match TRBD2. Trimming at V came to 0 bases and at J to 7 bases, leaving 4 bases not matched to a gene. The V gene's germline CDR1 is DFQATT and CDR2 SNEGSKA (reference sequence). CDR3 length: 15 residues. For the CDR3, the DNA is TGCAGTGCTAGAGATCGACTAGCGGGAGATAATGAGCAGTTCTTC. It yields the protein CSARDRLAGDNEQFF.

For the CDR3, the DNA is TGTGCCAGCAGTAGAGACGTAGATGAGCAGTTCTTC. Amino acid sequence: CASSRDVDEQFF. The chain uses TRBV2 and TRBJ2-1; D unclear. V gave up 5 bases and J gave up 8 bases, with 10 bases separating them. From germline, CDR1 is SNHLY and CDR2 FYNNEI. The CDR3 runs to 12 residues.

This clonotype appeared a few times. A much larger clone is a single base away; this may be a read error. The final CDR3 position lacks the conserved phenylalanine or tryptophan, pointing to a likely read error. The chain joins TRBV7-9 to TRBJ1-5; 8 nucleotides match TRBD1. The V and J ends lost 3 bases and 5 bases, in that order; junction bases with no gene match: 3. CDR1 is SEHNR and CDR2 is FQNEAQ in the germline V gene (reference sequence). This CDR3 has 14 residues. The CDR3 sequence: CASSFSQGDQPQHS. DNA of the CDR3: TGTGCCAGCAGCTTTTCACAGGGGGATCAGCCCCAGCATTCT.

This clonotype was observed at least ten times. The chain couples TRBV20-1 to TRBJ2-7, with D perhaps TRBD1 (5 bases). The CDR3 runs to 12 residues. Trimming stripped 3 bases from V and 6 bases from J, with 12 bases between. Germline loops: CDR1 DFQATT, CDR2 SNEGSKA (reference sequence). CDR3 coding DNA: TGCAGTGCTAGGGCGACAGCCGGCGAGCAGTACTTC. Translation gives CSARATAGEQYF.

This chain's CDR3 is CASSQSPRQGDGYTF. The CDR3 nucleotides are TGTGCCAGCAGCCAATCCCCAAGACAGGGCGATGGCTACACCTTC. The gene calls are TRBV16 and TRBJ1-2; 7 nucleotides agree with TRBD1. The length of the CDR3 is 15 residues. CDR1 is KGHSY and CDR2 is FQNENV in the germline V gene. The ends lost 0 bases at V and 6 bases at J; junction bases unmatched: 7.

Points on this clonotype: One base away lies a much larger clone, so this may be a sequencing read error. The chain couples TRBV6-5 to TRBJ1-5; no reliable D call. This CDR3 is 15 amino acids long. Trimming pared 7 bases from V and 0 bases from J, leaving 13 bases between. Germline V gives CDR1 MNHEY, CDR2 SVGAGI. This CDR3 reads CASKADLNSNQPQHF. The CDR3, as DNA: TGTGCCAGCAAGGCCGACCTAAATAGCAATCAGCCCCAGCATTTT.

The V gene is TRBV7-2, the J gene TRBJ2-5, with TRBD2 matching over 14 bases. Germline values: CDR1 SGHTA, CDR2 FQGNSA. The CDR3 spans 14 residues. The J segment lost 7 bases and the V segment lost 9 bases, leaving 7 bases of the junction unmatched. CDR3: CASGLAGGGGTQYF. In nucleotides, the CDR3 is TGTGCCAGTGGACTAGCGGGGGGTGGAGGGACCCAGTACTTC.

This sequence joins TRBV7-9 and TRBJ2-1; 8 nucleotides agree with TRBD2. V was pared by 1 base and J by 10 bases, with 9 bases of the junction left unmatched. The CDR3 length is 15 residues. CDR1 is SEHNR, CDR2 FQNEAQ, per germline (reference sequence). In nucleotides, the CDR3 is TGTGCCAGCAGCTTAGTTCGGGGGGGCGCCTACGAGCAGTTCTTC. It is translated as CASSLVRGGAYEQFF.

The CDR3 loop reads CASSRDNNELFF. The CDR3 DNA reads TGTGCCAGCAGCCGGGACAATAATGAACTGTTTTTT. The rearrangement uses TRBV2 and TRBJ1-4; D might be TRBD1 (6 bases). The V end lost 6 bases, the J end lost 12 bases, and 14 bases lay between the germline ends. Germline CDR1 is SNHLY and CDR2 is FYNNEI. The CDR3 has 12 amino acids.

The chain carries TRBV20-1 and TRBJ2-5; D not resolved. This CDR3 spans 13 amino acids. Trimming removed 1 base from V and 2 bases from J, with 8 bases in between. Germline CDR1 is DFQATT and CDR2 is SNEGSKA (reference sequence). CDR3 in amino acids: CSARGGRQETQYF. CDR3 DNA sequence: TGCAGTGCTAGAGGGGGAAGGCAAGAGACCCAGTACTTC.

The rearrangement joins TRBV20-1 to TRBJ1-2, with TRBD1 matching 11 bases. CDR1 is DFQATT and CDR2 is SNEGSKA in the germline V gene (reference sequence). This CDR3 region has 13 residues. Losses at the gene ends were 5 bases for V and 8 bases for J; bases not matched to a gene: 7. CDR3 DNA: TGCAGTGCTCTGGACAGGGGGCGAGGAGGCTACACCTTC. It specifies CSALDRGRGGYTF.

This clonotype was observed a single time. This chain uses TRBV19 with TRBJ1-1; TRBD1 agrees at 10 bases. Germline CDR1 reads LNHDA; CDR2 reads SQIVND (reference sequence). V trimming: 5 bases; J trimming: 2 bases; junction bases outside the gene matches: 5. The length of the CDR3 is 15 residues. The CDR3 is CASSRETGGNTEAFF. DNA of the CDR3: TGTGCCAGTAGTCGCGAGACAGGGGGCAACACTGAAGCTTTCTTT.

This clonotype was recorded only once. CDR3 region: CAWSVRWGNSYEQYF. The CDR3, as DNA: TGTGCCTGGAGTGTAAGGTGGGGGAACTCCTACGAGCAGTACTTC. This sequence joins TRBV30 and TRBJ2-7; D might be TRBD1 or TRBD2, each matching 5 bases. Germline V gene lookup returns CDR1 GTSNPN and CDR2 SVGIG (reference sequence). Trimming removed 0 bases from V and 0 bases from J, with 12 bases in between. This CDR3 comprises 15 residues.

The rearrangement uses TRBV19 and TRBJ2-7; D possibly corresponds to TRBD1 (5 bases). CDR3 length equals 15 residues. Deletions cut 4 bases from V and 3 bases from J, with 16 bases between. Germline V CDR1 and CDR2: LNHDA, SQIVND (reference sequence). The CDR3 bases are TGTGCCAGTAGTACGACTTCGACAGCACGCTACGAGCAGTACTTC. This codes for CASSTTSTARYEQYF. Supplemented by reference TRBV19 and TRBJ2-7, the full variable domain reads DGGITQSPKYLFRKEGQNVTLSCEQNLNHDAMYWYRQDPGQGLRLIYYSQIVNDFQKGDIAEGYSVSREKKESFPLTVTSAQKNPTAFYLCASSTTSTARYEQYFGPGTRLTVT.